One sample yielded the 13 T cell receptor beta chains listed below, sequenced in a study of T cell responses to AZD1222 COVID-19 vaccine. Clones were sequenced by immunoSEQ multiplex PCR, and TCRdb holds only the in-frame ones, with some missing. There are 110,000 or so clones in the sample; 87% occur only once, and around 4.8% lies in the top ten. This material consisted of peripheral blood, taken on day 0 of AZD1222 vaccination. These receptors were obtained from an adult in good health.

V gene TRBV28 combines with J gene TRBJ1-2; no clear D. The CDR3 length is 13 residues. The V and J ends lost 6 bases and 5 bases respectively, with 13 bases between them. CDR1 MDHEN and CDR2 SYDVKM come from the germline V gene. The CDR3 DNA follows: TGTGCCAGCAGCCCCGGGAACTTATATGGCTACACCTTC. Its translation: CASSPGNLYGYTF.

This chain links TRBV3-1 (or the pseudogene TRBV3-2) with TRBJ1-3, with D perhaps matching TRBD1 (6 bases). The germline gives CDR1 LGHDT, CDR2 YNNKEL (reference sequence). The CDR3 has 16 residues. Between the trimmed V and J ends, which lost 4 bases and 4 bases, there was a span of 17 bases. The CDR3 loop is CASSRGRGGQGNTIYF. Here the CDR3 DNA reads TGTGCCAGCAGCCGCGGTAGGGGGGGGCAAGGAAACACCATATATTTT.

The rearrangement joins TRBV10-1 to TRBJ1-1, with unresolved D. The V end lost 0 bases, the J end lost 2 bases, and 7 bases lay between the germline ends. The CDR3 length is 14 residues. The germline V gene encodes CDR1 WNHNN and CDR2 SYGVQD (reference sequence). CDR3 nucleotides: TGCGCCAGCAGTGAGTCTGGCAGCAACACTGAAGCTTTCTTT. Translation: CASSESGSNTEAFF.

This clone was seen a single time. The chain recombines TRBV2 with TRBJ2-1, with 9 bases identical to TRBD2. Unmatched junction bases numbered 6, after V lost 6 bases and J lost 9 bases. Germline values: CDR1 SNHLY, CDR2 FYNNEI. CDR3 length: 13 residues. CDR3 in amino acids: CASRSPSGTEQFF. The CDR3 bases are TGTGCCAGCAGGTCCCCTAGCGGGACTGAGCAGTTCTTC.

The CDR3 protein is CASSLGRMNTEAFF. The DNA of the CDR3 is TGTGCCAGCAGCTTGGGACGGATGAACACTGAAGCTTTCTTT. The chain recombines TRBV7-3 with TRBJ1-1, with D maybe TRBD1 (5 bases). The CDR3 covers 14 residues. Germline CDR1 SGHTA, CDR2 FQGTGA. V lost 3 bases and J lost 0, with 8 bases in between. The full variable domain, completed using reference TRBV7-3 and TRBJ1-1, is GAGVSQTPSNKVTEKGKYVELRCDPISGHTALYWYRQSLGQGPEFLIYFQGTGAADDSGLPNDRFFAVRPEGSVSTLKIQRTERGDSAVYLCASSLGRMNTEAFFGQGTRLTVV.

This clone was seen just once. The rearrangement uses TRBV5-4 and TRBJ2-1, with TRBD2 matching 8 bases. This CDR3 region has 16 residues. The J segment lost 0 bases and the V segment lost 5 bases, leaving 7 bases of the junction unmatched. Germline loops: CDR1 SGHNT, CDR2 YYREEE (reference sequence). The CDR3 loop is CASRPLAGFSYNEQFF. The CDR3 DNA sequence: TGTGCCAGCAGACCGTTAGCGGGATTCTCCTACAATGAGCAGTTCTTC. The full variable domain, its missing parts supplied by reference TRBV5-4 and TRBJ2-1, is ETGVTQSPTHLIKTRGQQVTLRCSSQSGHNTVSWYQQALGQGPQFIFQYYREEENGRGNFPPRFSGLQFPNYSSELNVNALELDDSALYLCASRPLAGFSYNEQFFGPGTRLTVL.

This clone came up once. The J gene is TRBJ2-1, the V gene TRBV19; D is perhaps TRBD1 (7 bases). CDR3 length: 14 amino acids. The germline V gene encodes CDR1 LNHDA and CDR2 SQIVND (reference sequence). Trimming shortened V by 3 bases and J by 8 bases, and 14 bases separated the two germline ends. This chain's CDR3 is CASSILQGGDEQFF. The CDR3, as DNA: TGTGCCAGTAGTATCCTTCAGGGGGGCGATGAGCAGTTCTTC.

The rearrangement uses TRBV5-6 and TRBJ1-2; tentative D call: TRBD1 (5 bases). This CDR3 spans 13 amino acids. The germline CDR1 and CDR2 sequences are SGHDT and YYEEEE. The V and J ends lost 1 base and 4 bases respectively, with 8 bases between them. CDR3 sequence: CASSLWGVYGYTF. The CDR3 nucleotides are TGTGCCAGCAGCTTGTGGGGCGTCTATGGCTACACCTTC.

The J gene is TRBJ1-5, the V gene TRBV4-2, with D perhaps matching TRBD1 (5 bases). V was shortened by 2 bases and J by 7 bases, with 12 bases between the two germline ends. There are 14 residues in the CDR3. The germline CDR1 and CDR2 sequences are LGHNA and YNFKEQ. The CDR3 coding sequence is TGTGCCAGCAGCCAATCAGGGTTTAGCCAGCCCCAGCATTTT. Protein: CASSQSGFSQPQHF.

The rearrangement links TRBV18 to TRBJ1-4, with TRBD1 matching over 8 bases. CDR3 length: 15 residues. Germline V gene sequence: CDR1 KGHSH, CDR2 LQKENI. V lost 3 bases and J lost 2; bases outside the gene matches: 2. The CDR3 nucleotides are TGTGCCAGCTCACCGGACAGGGAGACTAATGAAAAACTGTTTTTT. Residues: CASSPDRETNEKLFF.

In this sample, this clone turned up once. J is TRBJ2-7 and V is TRBV7-2; D ambiguous. The CDR3 is 15 amino acids. The V end lost 5 bases, the J end lost 3 bases, and 17 bases lay between the germline ends. CDR1 and CDR2 (germline): SGHTA, FQGNSA. The CDR3, as DNA: TGTGCCAGCAGCCCCTACATCGGGCTAGACTACGAGCAGTACTTC. Encoded protein: CASSPYIGLDYEQYF.

There are a few counts of this clone. The V and J genes are TRBV28 and TRBJ1-2; no definite D call. Germline loops: CDR1 MDHEN, CDR2 SYDVKM. The length of the CDR3 is 13 residues. V was pared by 2 bases and J by 8 bases, with 12 bases between. The chain's CDR3 is CASSLNSLGGYTF. In nucleotides, the CDR3 is TGTGCCAGCAGTTTAAACAGCCTGGGGGGCTACACCTTC.

The rearrangement links TRBV4-2 to TRBJ1-2; D gene ambiguous. V lost 0 bases and J lost 0, with 8 bases in between. Germline CDR1 and CDR2: LGHNA and YNFKEQ. The CDR3 has 15 residues. DNA for the CDR3: TGTGCCAGCAGCCAAGAAGGTCAGGCTAACTATGGCTACACCTTC. Its translation: CASSQEGQANYGYTF.